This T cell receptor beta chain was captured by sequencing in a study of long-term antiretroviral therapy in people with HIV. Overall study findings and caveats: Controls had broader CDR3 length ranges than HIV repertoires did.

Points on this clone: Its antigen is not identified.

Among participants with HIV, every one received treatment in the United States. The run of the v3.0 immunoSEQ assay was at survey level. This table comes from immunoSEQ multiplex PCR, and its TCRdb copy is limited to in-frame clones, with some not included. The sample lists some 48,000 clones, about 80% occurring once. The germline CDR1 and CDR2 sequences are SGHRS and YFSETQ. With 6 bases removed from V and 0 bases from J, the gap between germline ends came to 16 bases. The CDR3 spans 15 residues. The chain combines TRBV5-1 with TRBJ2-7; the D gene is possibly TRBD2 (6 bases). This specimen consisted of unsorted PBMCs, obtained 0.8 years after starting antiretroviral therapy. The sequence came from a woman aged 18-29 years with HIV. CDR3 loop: CASTPSLALSYEQYF. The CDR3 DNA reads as TGCGCCAGCACCCCCTCCCTAGCGCTCTCCTACGAGCAGTACTTC.